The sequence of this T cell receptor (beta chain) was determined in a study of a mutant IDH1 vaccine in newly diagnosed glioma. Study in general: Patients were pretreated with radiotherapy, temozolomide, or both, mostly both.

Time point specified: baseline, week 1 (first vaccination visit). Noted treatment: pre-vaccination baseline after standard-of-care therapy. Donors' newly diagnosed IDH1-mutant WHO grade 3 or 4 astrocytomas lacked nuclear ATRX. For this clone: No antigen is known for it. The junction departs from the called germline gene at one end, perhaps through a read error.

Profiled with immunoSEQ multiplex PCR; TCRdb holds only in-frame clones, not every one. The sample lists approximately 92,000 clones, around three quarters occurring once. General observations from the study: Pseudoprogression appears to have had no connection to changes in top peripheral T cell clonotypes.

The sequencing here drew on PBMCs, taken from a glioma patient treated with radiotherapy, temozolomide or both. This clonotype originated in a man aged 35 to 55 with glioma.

The CDR3 spells CASSPLGGTNTEAFF. The DNA of the CDR3 is TGTGCCAGCTCCCCACTCGGGGGGACGAACACTGAAGCTTTCTTT. The gene calls are TRBV18 and TRBJ1-1; D may be TRBD1 (5 bases). Germline values: CDR1 KGHSH, CDR2 LQKENI. The CDR3 totals 15 residues.